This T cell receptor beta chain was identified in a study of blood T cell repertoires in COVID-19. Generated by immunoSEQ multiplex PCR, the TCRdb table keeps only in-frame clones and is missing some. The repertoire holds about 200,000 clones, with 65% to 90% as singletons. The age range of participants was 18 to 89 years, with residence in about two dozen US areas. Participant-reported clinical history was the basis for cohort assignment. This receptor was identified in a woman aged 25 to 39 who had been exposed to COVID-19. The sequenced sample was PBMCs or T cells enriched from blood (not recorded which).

The CDR3 protein is CASSRESSGNTIYF. The CDR3 nucleotides are TGTGCCAGCAGCCGAGAGAGCTCTGGAAACACCATATATTTT. The chain is built from TRBV6-5 and TRBJ1-3, with D unresolved. V was clipped by 6 bases and J by 0 bases, with 9 bases between them. CDR1 and CDR2 from the germline V gene are MNHEY and SVGAGI. The CDR3 is 14 amino acids.